The clone carrying this T cell receptor beta chain was counted many times. The antigen is undetermined. This sample was taken from a study of post-analysis software for immune sequencing data. Study-wide results and caveats: When compared against controls, multiple sclerosis patients showed significantly lower normalized Chao1 diversity. Strong co-clustering by F measure linked samples that shared a preparation batch. Five or six TRBV segments appeared more often in patients than in controls, and TRBV5-6, TRBV5-1 and TRBV20-1 were among these.

Presence of unique molecular identifiers characterized the TCR beta cDNA libraries. Yield was roughly 0.5 million cDNA molecules from about 1 to 10 million T cells. Via MiXCR, TCRdb re-called the PCR reads, giving one row per CDR3 protein. The sample lists more than 350,000 distinct CDR3 sequences; approximately 42% were seen once. CDR3 length equals 18 residues. Germline trimming cut 0 bases from V and 3 bases from J; bases unmatched to any gene: 7. Germline-derived CDR1 and CDR2 are LGHNA and YNFKEQ. The rearrangement links TRBV4-2 to TRBJ2-7, with 14 positions matching TRBD2. The receptor's source is a girl aged 2 to 9 with multiple sclerosis. Source material: blood. CDR3 sequence reads: CASSQETSGRAENYEQYF. In DNA, the CDR3 is TGTGCCAGCAGCCAAGAGACTAGCGGGAGGGCGGAAAACTACGAGCAGTACTTC.